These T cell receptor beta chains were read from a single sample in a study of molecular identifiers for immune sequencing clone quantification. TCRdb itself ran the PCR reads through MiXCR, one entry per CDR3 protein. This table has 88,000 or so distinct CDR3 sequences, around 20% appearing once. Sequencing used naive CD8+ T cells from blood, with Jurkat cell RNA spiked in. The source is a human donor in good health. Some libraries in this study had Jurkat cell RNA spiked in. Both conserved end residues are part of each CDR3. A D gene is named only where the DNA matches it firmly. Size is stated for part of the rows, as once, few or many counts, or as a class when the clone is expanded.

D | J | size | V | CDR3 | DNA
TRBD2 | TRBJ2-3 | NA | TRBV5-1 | CASSSSLAGGYTGTQYF | TGCGCCAGCAGCTCCAGCCTAGCGGGGGGTTACACAGGTACGCAGTATTTT
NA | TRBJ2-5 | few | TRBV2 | CASSEAGVGETQYF | TGTGCCAGCAGTGAAGCTGGGGTGGGAGAGACCCAGTACTTC
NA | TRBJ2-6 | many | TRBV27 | CASKVSGANVLTF | TGTGCCAGCAAGGTCTCTGGGGCCAACGTCCTGACTTTC
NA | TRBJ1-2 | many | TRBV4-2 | CASSQEQDEGGNGYTF | TGTGCCAGCAGCCAAGAACAGGATGAAGGGGGAAATGGCTACACCTTC
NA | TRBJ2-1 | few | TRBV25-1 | CASSGLLGGYNEQFF | TGTGCCAGCAGTGGATTACTAGGGGGATACAATGAGCAGTTCTTC
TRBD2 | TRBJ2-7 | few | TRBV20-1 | CSATTGLAASYEQYF | TGCAGTGCTACTACGGGACTAGCGGCCTCCTACGAGCAGTACTTC
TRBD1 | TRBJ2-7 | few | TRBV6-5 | CASSYSTGGIYEQYF | TGTGCCAGCAGTTACTCGACAGGGGGTATTTACGAGCAGTACTTC
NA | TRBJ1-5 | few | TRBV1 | CTSSQGSLTGGSYNQPQHF | TGCACCAGCAGCCAAGGATCCCTGACAGGGGGCTCTTACAATCAGCCCCAGCATTTT
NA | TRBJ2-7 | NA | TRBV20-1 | CSAGRGLSSYEQYF | TGCAGTGCTGGGAGGGGGCTAAGTTCCTACGAGCAGTACTTC
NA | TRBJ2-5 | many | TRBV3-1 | CASSQATVEETQYF | TGTGCCAGCAGCCAAGCTACGGTGGAGGAGACCCAGTACTTC
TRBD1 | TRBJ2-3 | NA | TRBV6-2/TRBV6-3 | CASTPIETGGTDTQYF | TGTGCCAGCACCCCAATAGAGACAGGGGGCACAGATACGCAGTATTTT
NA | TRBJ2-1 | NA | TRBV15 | CVTQPSAYNEQFF | TGTGTCACCCAGCCTAGCGCCTACAATGAGCAGTTCTTC
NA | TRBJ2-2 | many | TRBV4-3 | CASSFGTNTGELFF | TGCGCCAGCAGTTTCGGGACGAACACCGGGGAGCTGTTTTTT
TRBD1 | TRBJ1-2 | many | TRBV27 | CASAGWDRTYGYTF | TGTGCCAGCGCCGGCTGGGACAGGACATATGGCTACACCTTC
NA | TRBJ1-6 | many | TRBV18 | CASHRPQGRQSPLHF | TGTGCCAGTCATCGACCCCAGGGGAGGCAATCACCCCTCCACTTT
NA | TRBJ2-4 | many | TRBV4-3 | CASSVRGSNSDIQYF | TGCGCCAGCAGCGTCAGGGGCTCAAACTCAGACATTCAGTACTTC
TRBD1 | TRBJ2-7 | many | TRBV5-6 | CASSSDRTGFNTYEQYF | TGTGCCAGCAGCTCGGATAGGACAGGGTTTAATACCTACGAGCAGTACTTC
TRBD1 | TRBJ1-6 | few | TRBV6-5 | CASSPDRGRSPLHF | TGTGCCAGCAGTCCGGACAGGGGACGATCACCCCTCCACTTT
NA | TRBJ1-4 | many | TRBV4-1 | CASSQLGGYEKLFF | TGCGCCAGCAGCCAACTCGGGGGGTACGAAAAACTGTTTTTT
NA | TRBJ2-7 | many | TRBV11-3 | CASSLSAGKVEQYF | TGTGCCAGCAGCTTATCCGCAGGGAAAGTCGAGCAGTACTTC
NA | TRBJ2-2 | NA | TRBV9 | CASIPGDGRDATGELFF | TGTGCCAGCATCCCAGGGGATGGCAGAGACGCCACCGGGGAGCTGTTTTTT
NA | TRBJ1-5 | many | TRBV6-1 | CASSEAISNQPQHF | TGTGCCAGCAGTGAAGCGATTTCCAATCAGCCCCAGCATTTT
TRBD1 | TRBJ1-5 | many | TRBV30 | CAWSVQGLGQPQHF | TGTGCCTGGAGTGTACAGGGGCTGGGTCAGCCCCAGCATTTT
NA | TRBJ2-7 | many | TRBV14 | CASSQTSGSEQYF | TGTGCCAGCAGCCAAACTAGTGGGTCCGAGCAGTACTTC
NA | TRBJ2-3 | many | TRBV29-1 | CSITWADKYTDTQYF | TGCAGCATCACTTGGGCCGACAAATACACAGATACGCAGTATTTT
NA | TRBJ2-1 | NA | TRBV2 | CASSESRWSSYNEQFF | TGTGCCAGCAGTGAGAGTCGGTGGAGCTCCTACAATGAGCAGTTCTTC
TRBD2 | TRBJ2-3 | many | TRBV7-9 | CASSKLAGGPRDTDTQYF | TGTGCCAGCAGCAAACTAGCGGGAGGCCCTAGGGACACAGATACGCAGTATTTT